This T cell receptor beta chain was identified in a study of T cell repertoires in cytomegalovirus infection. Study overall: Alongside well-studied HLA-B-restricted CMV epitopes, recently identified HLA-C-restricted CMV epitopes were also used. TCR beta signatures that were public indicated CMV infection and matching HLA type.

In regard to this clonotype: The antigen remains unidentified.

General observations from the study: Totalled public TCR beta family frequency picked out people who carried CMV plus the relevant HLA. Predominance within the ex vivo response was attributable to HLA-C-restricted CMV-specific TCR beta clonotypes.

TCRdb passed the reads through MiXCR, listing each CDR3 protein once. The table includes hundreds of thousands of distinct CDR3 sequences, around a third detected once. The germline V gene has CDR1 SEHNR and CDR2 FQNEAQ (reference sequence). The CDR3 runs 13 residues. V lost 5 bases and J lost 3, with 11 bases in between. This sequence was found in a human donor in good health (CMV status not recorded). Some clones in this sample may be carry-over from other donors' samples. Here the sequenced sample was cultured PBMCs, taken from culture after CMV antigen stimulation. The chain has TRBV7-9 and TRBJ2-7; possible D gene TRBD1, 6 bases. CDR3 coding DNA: TGTGCCAGCAGCCGAAGGGACAACTACGAGCAGTACTTC. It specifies CASSRRDNYEQYF.